The 15 T cell receptor beta chains below were found in one sample sequenced in a study of cytotoxic CD8 clonotypes in ibrutinib-treated CLL (dated by TCRdb to about 2021). To prepare the library, the immunoSEQ multiplex PCR assay was applied. TCRdb mirrors the immuneACCESS table, restricted to in-frame sequences. Some clones are absent from its copies; in checked studies, under half trace to an unresolved V gene, and the reason for the others is unknown. The sample yields about 68,000 clones; about nine tenths were counted once. The ten largest clones represent 3.1% of the sample. The sample's time point label, in plain terms: 12 to 13 months on ibrutinib. The material sequenced was PBMCs, taken after 12 months of ibrutinib treatment. These receptors all stem from a human donor with chronic lymphocytic leukemia.

Of note for this clone: One junction end disagrees with the germline gene, perhaps due to a read error. The gene calls are TRBV4-1 and TRBJ1-3, with no clear D. This CDR3 is built from 15 residues. The germline gives CDR1 MGHRA, CDR2 YSYEKL. Here the CDR3 DNA reads TGCGCCAGCAGCCAAGATAGTTCGGCGCGGCGGCTGATCTTATTT. This sequence encodes CASSQDSSARRLILF.

The chain employs TRBV27 and TRBJ2-1, with 7 bases matching TRBD2. Germline V gene lookup returns CDR1 MNHEY and CDR2 SMNVEV (reference sequence). The CDR3 runs to 14 residues. V lost 8 bases to trimming and J lost 0 bases; unmatched junction nucleotides: 4. The CDR3 protein is CASGRDYSYNEQFF. Written as DNA, the CDR3 is TGTGCCAGCGGGCGGGACTACTCCTACAATGAGCAGTTCTTC.

V and J are TRBV5-4 and TRBJ2-7; 11 nucleotides align to TRBD2. This CDR3 is built from 16 residues. Trimming removed 3 bases from V and 3 bases from J; junction bases left unmatched: 8. CDR1 is SGHNT, CDR2 YYREEE, per germline (reference sequence). This CDR3 reads CASSSRLAGPFYEQYF. The CDR3 DNA is TGTGCCAGCAGCTCAAGACTAGCGGGACCGTTCTACGAGCAGTACTTC. Full variable domain (missing parts from reference TRBV5-4 and TRBJ2-7): ETGVTQSPTHLIKTRGQQVTLRCSSQSGHNTVSWYQQALGQGPQFIFQYYREEENGRGNFPPRFSGLQFPNYSSELNVNALELDDSALYLCASSSRLAGPFYEQYFGPGTRLTVT.

The chain employs TRBV16 and TRBJ1-1; no clear D gene. CDR3 size: 16 residues. Germline V gene lookup returns CDR1 KGHSY and CDR2 FQNENV. Trimming pared 4 bases from V and 4 bases from J, leaving 19 bases between. CDR3 amino acids: CASSPAGSTSGTEAFF. As DNA, the CDR3 is TGTGCCAGCAGCCCGGCGGGGTCGACTTCTGGCACTGAAGCTTTCTTT.

This chain joins TRBV21-1 and TRBJ2-2; TRBD2 is the table's D call and was not checked against the DNA. TRBV21-1 is flagged as a pseudogene. CDR3 size: 18 residues. The CDR3 bases are TGTGCCAGCAGCAAAGCGGCTAGAGCGGGAGTTAGTACCGGGGAGCTGTTTTTT. This codes for CASSKAARAGVSTGELFF.

DNA for the CDR3: TGTGCCAGCAGTTTTCCGGGGGTTATGTACGAGCAGTACTTC. It specifies CASSFPGVMYEQYF. The rearrangement uses TRBV28 and TRBJ2-7, with a weak D call TRBD2 (6 bases). CDR1 MDHEN and CDR2 SYDVKM come from the germline V gene. V dropped 3 bases and J dropped 4 bases, with 13 bases sitting between them. The CDR3 consists of 14 residues.

The chain couples TRBV4-3 to TRBJ2-7; D call uncertain. This CDR3 has 16 residues. The V gene lost 0 bases and the J gene lost 5 bases, with 17 bases spanning the gap. Germline CDR1 and CDR2: LGHNA and YSLEER. The CDR3 coding sequence is TGCGCCAGCAGCCAAGAATACTACGGCCGATCCCACGAGCAGTACTTC. Residues: CASSQEYYGRSHEQYF.

The J gene is TRBJ1-2, the V gene TRBV14; no clear D. CDR1 is SGHDN, CDR2 FVKESK, per germline. There are 14 residues in the CDR3. Between the trimmed V and J ends, which lost 0 bases and 4 bases, there was a span of 9 bases. In DNA form, the CDR3 reads TGTGCCAGCAGCCAAGAAGGCCGTTCCTATGGCTACACCTTC. It is translated as CASSQEGRSYGYTF.

The J gene is TRBJ2-7, the V gene TRBV2, with 10 bases identical to TRBD1. The CDR3 consists of 15 residues. Trimming at V came to 4 bases and at J to 0 bases, leaving 3 bases not matched to a gene. Germline loops: CDR1 SNHLY, CDR2 FYNNEI. The CDR3 nucleotides are TGTGCCAGCAGTGTTGGGGACAGGGGCTCCTACGAGCAGTACTTC. Translation gives CASSVGDRGSYEQYF.

The chain uses TRBV5-6 and TRBJ2-7; no clear D gene. Trimming stripped 2 bases from V and 0 bases from J, with 6 bases between. This CDR3 contains 13 residues. Germline values: CDR1 SGHDT, CDR2 YYEEEE. This CDR3 reads CASSLLNSYEQYF. The DNA of the CDR3 is TGTGCCAGCAGCTTACTAAACTCCTACGAGCAGTACTTC.

V and J are TRBV29-1 and TRBJ2-1; either TRBD1 or TRBD2 may supply D (5 bases each). The CDR3 contains 10 residues. The germline gives CDR1 SQVTM, CDR2 ANQGSEA. V lost 8 bases to trimming and J lost 9 bases, with 11 bases between them. The CDR3 bases are TGCAGCCTAGTGAGGGGTGAGCAGTTCTTC. Translated, it gives CSLVRGEQFF.

This chain joins TRBV7-2 and TRBJ1-3; 11 bases line up with TRBD1. With V trimmed by 2 bases and J by 0 bases, 6 bases remained unmatched. Per germline, CDR1 SGHTA and CDR2 FQGNSA. The CDR3 runs 18 residues. The CDR3 DNA sequence: TGTGCCAGCAGCTTATACCGGGACAGGGGGGTCTCTGGAAACACCATATATTTT. The encoded protein is CASSLYRDRGVSGNTIYF.

The rearrangement uses TRBV28 and TRBJ2-7; 8 nucleotides match TRBD2. Trimming took 9 bases from V and 3 from J; bases not matched to a gene: 10. Germline V lookup: CDR1 MDHEN, CDR2 SYDVKM. This CDR3 is built from 14 residues. The CDR3: CARIAGIGCYEQYF. CDR3 nucleotide sequence: TGTGCCAGGATAGCGGGAATCGGTTGCTACGAGCAGTACTTC.

This chain joins TRBV7-2 and TRBJ1-2; no reliable D call. V was shortened by 0 bases and J by 4 bases, with 18 bases between the two germline ends. The CDR3 is 17 amino acids. Looked up from germline, CDR1 is SGHTA and CDR2 is FQGNSA. The CDR3 nucleotides read TGTGCCAGCAGCTTAGCGGGTTCCCAGAAGTTTACCTATGGCTACACCTTC. Translating gives CASSLAGSQKFTYGYTF.

The chain recombines TRBV9 with TRBJ1-1, with D uncertain. V lost 1 base to trimming and J lost 4 bases, with 11 bases between them. The CDR3 contains 14 residues. Per the germline V gene, CDR1 is SGDLS and CDR2 is YYNGEE. CDR3 DNA: TGTGCCAGCAGCGTATACCCGGAGCGCACTGAAGCTTTCTTT. Protein product: CASSVYPERTEAFF.